This T cell receptor (beta chain) comes out of a study of human T cells and chemical hapten exposure. TCRdb recomputed calls from the RACE reads with MiXCR, one row per CDR3 protein. The sample yields about 90,000 distinct CDR3 sequences, 11% seen once. V was trimmed by 2 bases and J by 5 bases, leaving 15 bases between them. In germline, CDR1 is KGHSH, CDR2 LQKENI. This CDR3 has 16 residues. The time point here: patch test 3, about 24 weeks after DPC sensitization. Specified treatment: therapeutic diphenylcyclopropenone sensitization with weekly scalp DPC. The table lists this clonotype with many counts.

This clonotype was sampled from a woman younger than 45 with alopecia areata. Some clones in this sample may be carry-over from other donors' samples. The chain links TRBV18 to TRBJ1-4; D is unclear. The specimen comprised whole blood, sampled in connection with sensitization to the hapten diphenylcyclopropenone (DPC). CDR3 bases: TGTGCCAGCTCACCATTGAGTGGCCAAGAGAATGAAAAACTGTTTTTT. Translation: CASSPLSGQENEKLFF. The full variable domain, rest sourced from reference TRBV18 and TRBJ1-4, is NAGVMQNPRHLVRRRGQEARLRCSPMKGHSHVYWYRQLPEEGLKFMVYLQKENIIDESGMPKERFSAEFPKEGPSILRIQQVVRGDSAAYFCASSPLSGQENEKLFFGSGTQLSVL.